These 12 T cell receptor beta chains share one sample of origin, sequenced in a study of OX40 agonist ivuxolimab in advanced cancers. Sequencing used immunoSEQ multiplex PCR; TCRdb keeps in-frame clones, though not all of them. The sample holds 40,000 to 55,000 clones, about 86% seen once. The sample consisted of CD4+ or CD8+ T cells sorted from blood, taken in a trial of the OX40 agonist ivuxolimab. Every receptor here comes from an adult with an advanced solid tumor such as melanoma, head and neck, liver or kidney cancer.

The chain uses TRBV6-1 and TRBJ2-7; 7 bases are a match to TRBD1. With 2 bases clipped from V and 2 bases from J, the junction kept 3 bases outside the gene matches. Germline CDR1 reads MNHNS; CDR2 reads SASEGT. The CDR3 runs 14 residues. This CDR3 reads CASSELGTAYEQYF. In DNA, the CDR3 is TGTGCCAGCAGTGAACTGGGGACAGCCTACGAGCAGTACTTC.

V gene TRBV27 combines with J gene TRBJ2-1; D may be TRBD1 (6 bases). V lost 2 bases to trimming and J lost 2 bases, with 7 bases between them. This CDR3 is built from 14 residues. Germline V gene data show CDR1 as MNHEY and CDR2 as SMNVEV (reference sequence). CDR3 sequence: CASSLGGAYNEQFF. CDR3 in DNA: TGTGCCAGCAGTTTAGGGGGCGCCTACAATGAGCAGTTCTTC.

The V and J genes are TRBV29-1 and TRBJ2-7, with 7 bases aligning to TRBD1. The germline CDR1 and CDR2 sequences are SQVTM and ANQGSEA. Trimming at V came to 1 base and at J to 2 bases, leaving 8 bases not matched to a gene. The CDR3 length is 15 residues. This CDR3 reads CSVEGWGQGAYEQYF. CDR3 in DNA: TGCAGCGTTGAAGGCTGGGGGCAGGGGGCCTACGAGCAGTACTTC.

This clone was seen a few times. The chain uses TRBV2 and TRBJ2-1, with D tentatively TRBD2 (5 bases). CDR3 size: 11 residues. With 7 bases removed from V and 8 bases from J, the gap between germline ends came to 9 bases. Germline lookup yields CDR1 SNHLY and CDR2 FYNNEI. The CDR3 DNA reads TGTGCCAGCACCGAGAGGGATGAGCAGTTCTTC. This translates into CASTERDEQFF.

This clone was seen only once. The rearrangement uses TRBV11-2 and TRBJ2-3; D not certain. The CDR3 contains 17 residues. CDR1 is SGHAT and CDR2 is FQNNGV in the germline V gene. V dropped 1 base and J dropped 0 bases, with 14 bases sitting between them. Here the CDR3 DNA reads TGTGCCAGCAGCTTAGTGCGGCCAGGCACGAGCACAGATACGCAGTATTTT. Translating it yields CASSLVRPGTSTDTQYF.

As regards this clone: Other DNA sequences in this sample translate to the same CDR3. This chain links TRBV6-5 with TRBJ1-5, with D maybe TRBD1 (5 bases). This CDR3 is 13 amino acids long. V lost 7 bases and J lost 6, with 13 bases in between. Germline-derived CDR1 and CDR2 are MNHEY and SVGAGI. CDR3 protein: CASTGGGGQPQHF. As DNA, the CDR3 is TGTGCCAGCACGGGGGGTGGGGGTCAGCCCCAGCATTTT.

V gene TRBV6-1 combines with J gene TRBJ2-2; TRBD2 might be the D (6 bases). Trimming removed 10 bases at V and 5 bases at J, with 17 bases between. The CDR3 contains 14 residues. The V gene's germline CDR1 is MNHNS and CDR2 SASEGT. The CDR3 protein is CATLWRGRTGELFF. For the CDR3, the DNA is TGTGCCACACTTTGGAGGGGCAGGACCGGGGAGCTGTTTTTT.

In its sample, this clone was seen once. This CDR3 reads CASSLGGVQYNEQFF. As DNA, the CDR3 is TGTGCCAGCAGTTTAGGCGGGGTACAGTACAATGAGCAGTTCTTC. This rearrangement joins TRBV27 to TRBJ2-1, with D perhaps TRBD2 (6 bases). CDR3 length: 15 residues. In germline, CDR1 is MNHEY, CDR2 SMNVEV (reference sequence). V lost 2 bases to trimming and J lost 4 bases, with 12 bases between them.

The chain carries TRBV7-9 and TRBJ1-1; TRBD1 aligns across 8 bases. Per germline, CDR1 SEHNR and CDR2 FQNEAQ (reference sequence). This CDR3 region has 14 residues. The trim removed 5 bases at V and 5 bases at J, leaving 7 bases unmatched. The CDR3 DNA reads as TGTGCCAGCAGCCCAGGGGGCGACGTGACTGAAGCTTTCTTT. Its translation: CASSPGGDVTEAFF. Full variable domain (rest looked up from reference TRBV7-9 and TRBJ1-1): DTGVSQNPRHKITKRGQNVTFRCDPISEHNRLYWYRQTLGQGPEFLTYFQNEAQLEKSRLLSDRFSAERPKGSFSTLEIQRTEQGDSAMYLCASSPGGDVTEAFFGQGTRLTVV.

The chain has TRBV7-9 and TRBJ2-7; D call uncertain. Trimming removed 5 bases from V and 11 bases from J, with 19 bases in between. The germline CDR1 and CDR2 sequences are SEHNR and FQNEAQ (reference sequence). This CDR3 has 13 amino acids. DNA for the CDR3: TGTGCCAGCAGCGAACTGGACCCAGCAGAGGAGTACTTC. This codes for CASSELDPAEEYF.

CDR3 nucleotides: TGTGCCAGCAGTCCCGGACAGGTCAACTATGGCTACACCTTC. Amino acids: CASSPGQVNYGYTF. The chain couples TRBV27 to TRBJ1-2, with 7 positions matching TRBD1. Germline CDR1 MNHEY, CDR2 SMNVEV (reference sequence). This CDR3 region has 14 residues. The J segment lost 2 bases and the V segment lost 5 bases, leaving 5 bases of the junction unmatched.

The CDR3 sequence: CASSVGQSNTIYF. CDR3 nucleotide sequence: TGTGCCAGCAGCGTAGGCCAAAGTAACACCATATATTTT. This chain connects TRBV9 to TRBJ1-3; D unresolved. Germline V lookup: CDR1 SGDLS, CDR2 YYNGEE. V was shortened by 0 bases and J by 7 bases, with 8 bases between the two germline ends. The CDR3 totals 13 residues.